The entry that follows covers one T cell receptor (beta chain) sequence. The data belong to a study of blood T cell repertoires in COVID-19. Study at large: T cells, B-cell-depleted T cells, or PBMCs supplied cDNA or gDNA.

The method was immunoSEQ multiplex PCR; TCRdb's version includes in-frame clones alone and lacks a portion of them. The sample has 150,000 or so clones, 75% to 90% seen once. The CDR3 consists of 15 residues. The J segment lost 2 bases and the V segment lost 6 bases, leaving 10 bases of the junction unmatched. The germline gives CDR1 LGHNA, CDR2 YNFKEQ. This TCR derives from a man younger than 35 with COVID-19, enrolled during active disease. The sequenced material came from peripheral blood. The gene calls are TRBV4-2 and TRBJ2-7; 7 nucleotides agree with TRBD2. In nucleotides, the CDR3 is TGTGCCAGCAGACAACGTGGGGGGGAAACCTACGAGCAGTACTTC. Its translation is CASRQRGGETYEQYF.